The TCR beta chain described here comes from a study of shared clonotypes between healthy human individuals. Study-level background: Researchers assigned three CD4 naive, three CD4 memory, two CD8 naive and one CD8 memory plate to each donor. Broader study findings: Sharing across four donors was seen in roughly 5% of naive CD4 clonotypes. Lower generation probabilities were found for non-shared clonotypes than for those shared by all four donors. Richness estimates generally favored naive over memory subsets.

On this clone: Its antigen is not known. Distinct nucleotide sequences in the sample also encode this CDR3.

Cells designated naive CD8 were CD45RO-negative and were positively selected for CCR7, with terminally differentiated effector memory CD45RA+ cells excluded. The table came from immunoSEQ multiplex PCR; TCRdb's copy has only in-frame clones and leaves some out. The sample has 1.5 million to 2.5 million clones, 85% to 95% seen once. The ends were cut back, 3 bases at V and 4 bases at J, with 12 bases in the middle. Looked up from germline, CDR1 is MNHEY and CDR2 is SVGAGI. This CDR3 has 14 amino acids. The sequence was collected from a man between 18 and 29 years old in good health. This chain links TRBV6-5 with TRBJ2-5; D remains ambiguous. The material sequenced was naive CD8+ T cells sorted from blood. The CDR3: CASSYGPGGETQYF. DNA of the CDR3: TGTGCCAGCAGTTATGGTCCCGGCGGAGAGACCCAGTACTTC.